This TCR beta chain was recovered during a study of STAT5B mutations in CD4+ large granular lymphocyte leukemia. The assay was immunoSEQ multiplex PCR, and TCRdb's table has in-frame clones only and misses some. This table holds more than 40,000 clones, about 80% found once. Points from the study as a whole: Top patient clones used TRBV06 genes more often: 8/27 versus 2/35 in controls.

About this clone itself: Its antigen is unidentified.

CDR3 size: 15 residues. Germline CDR1 and CDR2: SGHAT and FQNNGV. V was trimmed by 5 bases and J by 1 base, leaving 15 bases between them. The sequenced material came from CD4+ T cells from blood buffy coats. This receptor was obtained from a human donor in good health. The chain couples TRBV11-2 to TRBJ2-7, with D perhaps matching TRBD1 (7 bases). CDR3: CASSPPQGGSYEQYF. CDR3 DNA sequence: TGTGCCAGCAGCCCCCCCCAGGGGGGATCCTACGAGCAGTACTTC.